The 32 T cell receptor beta chains below all came from one sample that was sequenced in a study of response to subunit inactivated influenza vaccine (dated by TCRdb to the late 2010s). To prepare the library, RT-PCR was applied. Sequenced on an Illumina HiSeq 2500. TCRdb handled the public reads itself, with Q25 trimming in fastp and clone calling in MiXCR, and kept productive beta chains. Rows merge per CDR3 protein into single entries with the most common DNA and genes. Here the sample has about 780,000 distinct CDR3 sequences; less than 20% occur a single time. The ten largest account for roughly 10% of the sample. This specimen consisted of PBMCs from blood, obtained roughly 5 days after vaccination. These receptors were collected from a man aged 45-60 years who received an inactivated influenza vaccine. Donor details come from another sample of the same person, matched by shared clones.

In the case of this clonotype: A read error is likely, as this CDR3 ends without the conserved phenylalanine or tryptophan. The chain has TRBV3-1 and TRBJ2-7, with TRBD2 identical over 11 bases. Germline CDR1 reads LGHDT; CDR2 reads YNNKEL (reference sequence). The length of the CDR3 is 14 residues. With V trimmed by 1 base and J by 4 bases, 0 bases remained unmatched. CDR3 residues: CASSQVAGGYEQYL. The CDR3, as DNA: TGTGCCAGCAGCCAAGTAGCGGGAGGGTACGAGCAGTACTTA.

V is TRBV28 and J is TRBJ2-7, with D tentatively TRBD2 (6 bases). V was clipped by 4 bases and J by 3 bases, with 13 bases between them. Germline lookup yields CDR1 MDHEN and CDR2 SYDVKM. This CDR3 region has 14 residues. CDR3 region: CASSSGTVYYEQYF. The CDR3, as DNA: TGTGCCAGCAGTTCCGGGACTGTGTACTACGAGCAGTACTTC. The full variable domain, with the rest looked up from reference TRBV28 and TRBJ2-7, is DVKVTQSSRYLVKRTGEKVFLECVQDMDHENMFWYRQDPGLGLRLIYFSYDVKMKEKGDIPEGYSVSREKKERFSLILESASTNQTSMYLCASSSGTVYYEQYFGPGTRLTVT.

This clonotype showed up many times. The genes are TRBV6-2 or TRBV6-3 and TRBJ2-1; D remains unclear. Trimming left V 0 bases short and J 8 bases short, with 17 bases between. CDR3 length equals 16 residues. Germline V CDR1 and CDR2: MNHEY, SVGEGT. DNA of the CDR3: TGTGCCAGCAGTTACTCGAGTTGGGAATTGGTGGATGAGCAGTTCTTC. This codes for CASSYSSWELVDEQFF.

The chain links TRBV7-2 to TRBJ2-1, with D uncertain. Per germline, CDR1 SGHTA and CDR2 FQGNSA. V was pared by 1 base and J by 4 bases, with 5 bases between. CDR3 length: 13 amino acids. CDR3 DNA sequence: TGTGCCAGCAGCTTAGGACATTACAATGAGCAGTTCTTC. Protein product: CASSLGHYNEQFF.

Only a few counts were recorded for this clonotype. The V gene is TRBV29-1, the J gene TRBJ2-7, with D possibly matching TRBD2 (6 bases). The germline CDR1 and CDR2 sequences are SQVTM and ANQGSEA. The germline V and J ends were trimmed by 4 bases and 6 bases, with 16 bases remaining between them. This CDR3 has 13 residues. The CDR3 region is CSVGRGGFAEQYF. The CDR3 DNA follows: TGCAGCGTTGGAAGAGGAGGGTTCGCCGAGCAGTACTTC.

The chain is built from TRBV18 and TRBJ1-2; the D is unclear. With 2 bases removed from V and 3 bases from J, the gap between germline ends came to 7 bases. Germline V gene lookup returns CDR1 KGHSH and CDR2 LQKENI. The CDR3 has 13 amino acids. The CDR3 coding sequence is TGTGCCAGCTCACCAGGCGAGGACTATGGCTACACCTTC. It is translated as CASSPGEDYGYTF.

The chain links TRBV6-1 to TRBJ2-2; D remains ambiguous. V lost 6 bases, J lost 1 base, and 9 bases lay in between. Germline loops: CDR1 MNHNS, CDR2 SASEGT. The CDR3 has 14 residues. The CDR3 region is CASSAGWNTGELFF. In DNA, the CDR3 is TGTGCCAGCAGCGCTGGTTGGAACACCGGGGAGCTGTTTTTT.

The chain has TRBV20-1 and TRBJ2-7; D perhaps matches TRBD1 (6 bases). CDR1 is DFQATT and CDR2 is SNEGSKA in the germline V gene (reference sequence). The CDR3 has 13 amino acids. The V and J ends lost 6 bases and 2 bases respectively, with 14 bases between them. CDR3 amino acids: CSAPQGWPYEQYF. The CDR3 DNA sequence: TGCAGTGCCCCCCAGGGGTGGCCCTACGAGCAGTACTTC.

The chain couples TRBV4-3 to TRBJ2-7; 7 bases are shared with TRBD1. The V segment lost 1 base and the J segment 2 bases; nucleotides outside the gene matches: 5. Looked up from germline, CDR1 is LGHNA and CDR2 is YSLEER. CDR3 length: 15 amino acids. The CDR3 nucleotides read TGCGCCAGCAGCCAAGCCTCGACAGGGCCCTACGAGCAGTACTTC. Its translation: CASSQASTGPYEQYF.

In its sample, this clonotype was seen a few times. The chain combines TRBV10-3 with TRBJ2-7; 14 bases fit TRBD2. Germline CDR1 reads ENHRY; CDR2 reads SYGVKD. V was pared by 6 bases and J by 4 bases, with 14 bases of the junction left unmatched. This CDR3 has 18 residues. The CDR3 DNA follows: TGTGCCATCAGCAGGACTAGCGGGAGGAGAGGGGGCCTATACGAGCAGTACTTC. It codes for CAISRTSGRRGGLYEQYF.

The chain joins TRBV6-2 or TRBV6-3 to TRBJ2-1; D may be TRBD2 (6 bases). V gave up 0 bases and J gave up 5 bases, with 14 bases separating them. The CDR3 covers 16 residues. Looked up from germline, CDR1 is MNHEY and CDR2 is SVGEGT. CDR3 DNA: TGTGCCAGCAGTTACTCAGCGAGCGGGCAAAACAATGAGCAGTTCTTC. Translated, it gives CASSYSASGQNNEQFF.

This clonotype was detected only a few times. The chain has TRBV6-2 or TRBV6-3 and TRBJ2-7; D is unresolved. The CDR3 covers 12 residues. The V end lost 4 bases, the J end lost 3 bases, and 7 bases lay between the germline ends. CDR1 MNHEY and CDR2 SVGEGT come from the germline V gene. The CDR3 nucleotides are TGTGCCAGCAGTTCTTACTACTACGAGCAGTACTTC. Its protein is CASSSYYYEQYF.

The chain carries TRBV3-1 and TRBJ2-5; 8 bases match TRBD2. The germline V gene has CDR1 LGHDT and CDR2 YNNKEL (reference sequence). V lost 3 bases to trimming and J lost 2 bases; unmatched junction nucleotides: 14. The CDR3 sequence is 18 residues long. CDR3: CASSQGGWRGAGQETQYF. The CDR3 DNA reads as TGTGCCAGCAGCCAGGGTGGGTGGCGGGGGGCTGGACAAGAGACCCAGTACTTC.

The chain carries TRBV6-2 or TRBV6-3 and TRBJ2-1; D call uncertain. The CDR3 has 16 amino acids. V dropped 1 base and J dropped 7 bases, with 17 bases sitting between them. Germline lookup yields CDR1 MNHEY and CDR2 SVGEGT. Written as DNA, the CDR3 is TGTGCCAGCAGTTACTTCCCCGGGCACGCCCGGAATGAGCAGTTCTTC. Encoded protein: CASSYFPGHARNEQFF.

The V call is TRBV9, the J call TRBJ1-4, with 7 bases matching TRBD1. Germline V lookup: CDR1 SGDLS, CDR2 YYNGEE. Losses at the gene ends were 3 bases for V and 3 bases for J; bases not matched to a gene: 8. This CDR3 comprises 16 residues. The CDR3 sequence is CASSAGQERANEKLFF. As DNA, the CDR3 is TGTGCCAGCAGCGCCGGACAGGAGAGGGCTAATGAAAAACTGTTTTTT.

The CDR3 DNA sequence: TGTGCCAGCAGTTACTCGAGACGGACCAGGGAGAACACTGAAGCTTTCTTT. Translation: CASSYSRRTRENTEAFF. The chain recombines TRBV6-5 with TRBJ1-1; D possibly corresponds to TRBD1 (5 bases). V shed 0 bases and J shed 1 base, with 15 bases lying between them. CDR3 length: 17 residues. The V gene's germline CDR1 is MNHEY and CDR2 SVGAGI.

This clonotype was seen a few times. The chain carries TRBV7-2 and TRBJ2-3; 7 bases are shared with TRBD1. Trimming removed 5 bases from V and 6 bases from J; junction bases left unmatched: 8. Germline V gives CDR1 SGHTA, CDR2 FQGNSA. There are 14 residues in the CDR3. The CDR3 loop is CASSRGQLEDTQYF. CDR3 in DNA: TGTGCCAGCAGCCGGGGACAGTTGGAGGATACGCAGTATTTT. Filled out from reference TRBV7-2 and TRBJ2-3, the complete variable domain reads GAGVSQSPSNKVTEKGKDVELRCDPISGHTALYWYRQSLGQGLEFLIYFQGNSAPDKSGLPSDRFSAERTGGSVSTLTIQRTQQEDSAVYLCASSRGQLEDTQYFGPGTRLTVL.

The chain carries TRBV3-1 and TRBJ1-4, with D tentatively TRBD1 (5 bases). The V gene lost 1 base and the J gene lost 0 bases, with 6 bases spanning the gap. Per the germline V gene, CDR1 is LGHDT and CDR2 is YNNKEL (reference sequence). This CDR3 region has 15 residues. The CDR3 DNA is TGTGCCAGCAGCCAAGTCAGGGCAACTAATGAAAAACTGTTTTTT. Translation gives CASSQVRATNEKLFF.

This clonotype has a count of ten or more. The chain links TRBV12-3 or TRBV12-4 to TRBJ2-5; D call uncertain. V gave up 6 bases and J gave up 5 bases, with 19 bases separating them. CDR3 length: 15 residues. CDR3 sequence (DNA): TGTGCCAGCAGCCTCCTGACACATTTGGGGGAGACCCAGTACTTC. Translation gives CASSLLTHLGETQYF.

There are a few counts of this clonotype. V gene TRBV5-1 combines with J gene TRBJ2-3; a weak D match, TRBD2 (5 bases). V was trimmed by 4 bases and J by 3 bases, leaving 15 bases between them. The CDR3 has 15 amino acids. Germline V gives CDR1 SGHRS, CDR2 YFSETQ. Here the CDR3 DNA reads TGCGCCAGCAGCCTGGCCGGGGATGCGACAGATACGCAGTATTTT. Translated, it gives CASSLAGDATDTQYF. Based on the CDR3 plus reference TRBV5-1 and TRBJ2-3, the full variable domain is KAGVTQTPRYLIKTRGQQVTLSCSPISGHRSVSWYQQTPGQGLQFLFEYFSETQRNKGNFPGRFSGRQFSNSRSEMNVSTLELGDSALYLCASSLAGDATDTQYFGPGTRLTVL.

The table lists this clonotype with a count of one. This sequence joins TRBV4-1 and TRBJ1-5, with D perhaps TRBD1 (5 bases). In germline, CDR1 is MGHRA, CDR2 YSYEKL. With 0 bases removed from V and 7 bases from J, the gap between germline ends came to 16 bases. This CDR3 has 16 amino acids. CDR3 in DNA: TGCGCCAGCAGCCAAGAAAGGACCAGGGTCGCACAGCCCCAGCATTTT. Translation: CASSQERTRVAQPQHF.

V gene TRBV29-1 combines with J gene TRBJ1-1; TRBD1 matches 9 bases. CDR3 length: 15 amino acids. CDR1 and CDR2 (germline): SQVTM, ANQGSEA. V shed 3 bases and J 1 base; nucleotides not matched to a gene: 6. CDR3 sequence: CSVDPRQGGNTEAFF. CDR3 coding DNA: TGCAGCGTTGACCCTCGACAGGGGGGGAACACTGAAGCTTTCTTT.

This clonotype was detected a few times. V usage is TRBV7-9 and J usage is TRBJ2-5, with TRBD1 identical over 8 bases. J gave up 4 bases and V 1 base, and 5 bases lay outside the gene matches. CDR1 SEHNR and CDR2 FQNEAQ come from the germline V gene (reference sequence). This CDR3 is built from 15 residues. CDR3 region: CASSLGPRGPETQYF. In nucleotides, the CDR3 is TGTGCCAGCAGCTTAGGCCCCAGGGGGCCAGAGACCCAGTACTTC.

This clonotype has more than one count but fewer than ten. This chain connects TRBV4-3 to TRBJ2-1; D is uncertain. V lost 2 bases and J 4 bases, leaving 12 bases between the germline ends. The germline V gene has CDR1 LGHNA and CDR2 YSLEER. This CDR3 has 15 residues. The CDR3 loop is CASSQWVGQYNEQFF. DNA of the CDR3: TGCGCCAGCAGCCAATGGGTAGGGCAGTACAATGAGCAGTTCTTC.

The V gene is TRBV27, the J gene TRBJ2-3, with D possibly being TRBD2 (6 bases). CDR3 length: 15 amino acids. Looked up from germline, CDR1 is MNHEY and CDR2 is SMNVEV (reference sequence). Trimming cost V 5 bases and J 4 bases, with 16 bases left between them. The CDR3 DNA sequence: TGTGCCAGCAGTCGCGTCACGGGAGCAGCAGATACGCAGTATTTT. Translating it yields CASSRVTGAADTQYF.

This clonotype showed up many times. The rearrangement uses TRBV29-1 and TRBJ2-2, with D possibly being TRBD1 or TRBD2 (6 bases each). The CDR3 loop spans 15 amino acids. Trimming cost V 0 bases and J 2 bases, with 10 bases left between them. Germline lookup yields CDR1 SQVTM and CDR2 ANQGSEA. The CDR3 DNA sequence: TGCAGCGTTGAAGACGGGGGCTATAACACCGGGGAGCTGTTTTTT. Protein product: CSVEDGGYNTGELFF.

The chain combines TRBV5-1 with TRBJ2-2, with D possibly matching TRBD2 (6 bases). The germline CDR1 and CDR2 sequences are SGHRS and YFSETQ. V was shortened by 7 bases and J by 4 bases, with 26 bases between the two germline ends. There are 18 residues in the CDR3. For the CDR3, the DNA is TGCGCCAGCCTTCCGATGGACACCTCGGAGGGCGTCACCGGGGAGCTGTTTTTT. It encodes CASLPMDTSEGVTGELFF.

This clonotype was observed a handful of times. This sequence joins TRBV24-1 and TRBJ2-7; perhaps TRBD1 as D (5 bases). The length of the CDR3 is 15 residues. Trimming took 2 bases from V and 0 from J, leaving 10 bases between them. CDR1 KGHDR and CDR2 SFDVKD come from the germline V gene. The CDR3 sequence is CATSDSDKNSYEQYF. The CDR3 DNA reads TGTGCCACCAGTGATTCGGACAAAAACTCCTACGAGCAGTACTTC.

The chain employs TRBV5-1 and TRBJ1-2, with no clear D. Deletions cut 0 bases from V and 1 base from J, with 10 bases between. This CDR3 is built from 15 residues. Looked up from germline, CDR1 is SGHRS and CDR2 is YFSETQ. The CDR3 reads CASSLDGKINYGYTF. DNA of the CDR3: TGCGCCAGCAGCTTGGACGGAAAAATTAACTATGGCTACACCTTC.

J is TRBJ2-1 and V is TRBV30; D may match TRBD1 or TRBD2 (5 bases each). Germline V CDR1 and CDR2: GTSNPN, SVGIG (reference sequence). The CDR3 has 14 amino acids. Trimming took off 2 bases at V and 7 bases at J, with 15 bases between the two ends. CDR3 region: CAWSLGWGSNEQFF. In nucleotides, the CDR3 is TGTGCCTGGAGTTTGGGATGGGGGAGTAATGAGCAGTTCTTC.

V and J are TRBV15 and TRBJ2-6; TRBD2 might be the D (6 bases). V was shortened by 1 base and J by 2 bases, with 15 bases between the two germline ends. The length of the CDR3 is 18 residues. Germline V gene lookup returns CDR1 LNHNV and CDR2 YYDKDF (reference sequence). The CDR3 region has the DNA TGTGCCACCAGCAGAGGATCGCCAGGACTAACTGGGGCCAACGTCCTGACTTTC. Its protein is CATSRGSPGLTGANVLTF. The variable domain in full, with the rest retrieved from reference TRBV15 and TRBJ2-6, is DAMVIQNPRYQVTQFGKPVTLSCSQTLNHNVMYWYQQKSSQAPKLLFHYYDKDFNNEADTPDNFQSRRPNTSFCFLDIRSPGLGDTAMYLCATSRGSPGLTGANVLTFGAGSRLTVL.

The chain is built from TRBV4-2 and TRBJ2-3, with 11 bases matching TRBD2. In germline, CDR1 is LGHNA, CDR2 YNFKEQ. The CDR3 is made up of 16 amino acids. The junction had 4 bases not matched to a gene; V was cut back by 1 base and J by 4 bases. CDR3 nucleotides: TGTGCCAGCAGCCAAGGTCTACTAGCGGGGGCAGATACGCAGTATTTT. Translation: CASSQGLLAGADTQYF.